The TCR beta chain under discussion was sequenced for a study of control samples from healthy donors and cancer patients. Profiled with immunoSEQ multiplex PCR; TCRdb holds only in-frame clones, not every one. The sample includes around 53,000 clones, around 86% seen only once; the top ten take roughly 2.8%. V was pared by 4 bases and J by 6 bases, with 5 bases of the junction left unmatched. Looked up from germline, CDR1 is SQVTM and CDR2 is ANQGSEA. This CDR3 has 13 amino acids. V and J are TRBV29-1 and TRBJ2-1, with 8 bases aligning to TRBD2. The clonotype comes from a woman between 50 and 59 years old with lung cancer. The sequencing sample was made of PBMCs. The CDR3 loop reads CSVAGGNGNEQFF. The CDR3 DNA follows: TGCAGCGTTGCGGGGGGGAATGGCAATGAGCAGTTCTTC.